The 11 T cell receptor beta chains below all came from one sample that was sequenced in a study of T cells in women clearing cervical HPV infection. The protocol was immunoSEQ multiplex PCR, while the TCRdb copy is restricted to in-frame clones and leaves out a portion. The table lists roughly 42,000 clones. Sequenced sample: blood buffy coat. Receptors originate from a woman between 18 and 75 years old with a cervical HPV16 infection that either progressed to CIN3+ or cleared (not recorded which).

On this clone: The read ends 3 residues before the CDR3 terminus; that terminus is restored from the germline J gene. The chain links TRBV28 to TRBJ2-7; 9 bases align to TRBD2. Per germline, CDR1 MDHEN and CDR2 SYDVKM. The CDR3 has 15 residues. V lost 3 bases to trimming and J lost 1 base; unmatched junction nucleotides: 4. CDR3 bases read: TGTGCCAGCAGTTTTAGCGGGAGTGCGTCCTACGAG. Amino acids: CASSFSGSASYE. The whole CDR3 is CASSFSGSASYEQYF.

As for this clone: The CDR3 end falls 3 residues outside the read, so it is completed with the germline J gene. The V and J genes are TRBV6-2 or TRBV6-3 and TRBJ2-2; TRBD1 matches 7 bases. The germline gives CDR1 MNHEY, CDR2 SVGEGT. The CDR3 spans 14 residues. CDR3 loop: CASKTGSGANVLFF. CDR3 DNA (partial): TGTGCCAGCAAGACAGGGTCTGGGGCCAACGTG.

As regards this clone: The read falls 3 residues short of the CDR3 end, and the missing part is taken from the germline J gene. This chain uses TRBV10-3 with TRBJ1-1, with 9 positions matching TRBD1. J gave up 1 base and V 6 bases, and 3 bases lay outside the gene matches. The CDR3 consists of 14 residues. CDR1 ENHRY and CDR2 SYGVKD come from the germline V gene. CDR3 region: CAISRDRANTEAFF. Incomplete CDR3 DNA: TGTGCCATCAGCCGGGACAGGGCGAACACTGAA.

Comment on this clone: The CDR3 extends 3 residues past the end of the read, so its final part is completed from the germline J gene. The genes are TRBV20-1 and TRBJ1-2, with 8 positions matching TRBD1. Per the germline V gene, CDR1 is DFQATT and CDR2 is SNEGSKA (reference sequence). V gave up 7 bases and J gave up 2 bases; unmatched junction bases: 6. This CDR3 spans 13 amino acids. Here the CDR3 reads CSGTGQGNYGYTF. The sequenced part of the CDR3 DNA is TGCAGTGGGACCGGACAGGGAAACTATGGC.

As to this clone: The sequence runs out 3 residues before the end of the CDR3; the remainder is reconstructed from the germline J gene. J is TRBJ2-3 and V is TRBV5-1, with 8 bases matching TRBD2. After removal of 1 base from V and 0 bases from J, the junction contained 1 base not matched to a gene. This CDR3 region has 15 residues. The V gene's germline CDR1 is SGHRS and CDR2 YFSETQ. This CDR3 is CASSLQRGSTDTQYF. The sequenced CDR3 bases are TGCGCCAGCAGCTTGCAGCGGGGGAGCACAGATACG.

The sequenced CDR3 bases are TGTGCCAGCAGCTTGGAAACAGGCCAAGGAAACACC. This encodes CASSLETGQGNT. In full, the CDR3 reads CASSLETGQGNTIYF. The chain joins TRBV5-6 to TRBJ1-3; weak D call: TRBD1 (5 bases). The read ends 3 residues early relative to the CDR3; the germline J gene fills the gap. CDR1 SGHDT and CDR2 YYEEEE come from the germline V gene. The CDR3 extends over 15 amino acids. V lost 0 bases and J lost 4, with 11 bases in between.

Points on this clone: From the germline J gene comes the end of the CDR3, since the read stops 3 residues before it. The chain links TRBV20-1 to TRBJ2-7, with 9 positions matching TRBD2. Germline CDR1 DFQATT, CDR2 SNEGSKA (reference sequence). CDR3 length: 12 amino acids. J gave up 4 bases and V 7 bases, and 5 bases lay outside the gene matches. CDR3 sequence: CSEAGGVYEQYF. CDR3 DNA (partial): TGCAGTGAAGCGGGAGGTGTGTACGAG.

Concerning this clone itself: The read ends 3 residues shy of where the CDR3 ends; the end is completed using the germline J gene. V gene TRBV18 combines with J gene TRBJ1-5; D uncertain. Trimming took 6 bases from V and 5 from J, leaving 11 bases between them. Germline CDR1 KGHSH, CDR2 LQKENI. CDR3 length equals 13 residues. The sequenced part of the CDR3 DNA is TGTGCCAGCTCCCCCGATCGGGATCAGCCC. Its translation is CASSPDRDQP. The complete CDR3 protein is CASSPDRDQPQHF.

Regarding this clone: Read data end 3 residues before the CDR3 end; the end is taken from the germline J gene. The V call is TRBV6-1, the J call TRBJ2-3; unclear D gene. The CDR3 consists of 12 residues. The germline CDR1 and CDR2 sequences are MNHNS and SASEGT. The part of the CDR3 DNA that was read is TGTGCCAGCAGTGGCGGCGCAAGAACG. Encoded protein: CASSGGART. The full CDR3 protein is CASSGGARTQYF.

Remarks on this clone: Coverage ceases 3 residues before the CDR3 finishes, and the germline J gene fills in the end. The chain combines TRBV2 with TRBJ2-3; 9 bases fit TRBD2. Germline CDR1 and CDR2: SNHLY and FYNNEI. This CDR3 is built from 15 residues. V dropped 3 bases and J dropped 2; count of bases not matched to a gene: 3. The sequenced CDR3 bases are TGTGCCAGCAGTGAGTTAGCGGGGGTCACAGATACG. Amino acids: CASSELAGVTDT. In full, the CDR3 reads CASSELAGVTDTQYF.

With regard to this clone: The missing CDR3 end, 3 residues past where the read stops, is filled in from the germline J gene. The chain carries TRBV6-1 and TRBJ1-2; D unresolved. Trimming left V 3 bases short and J 6 bases short, with 17 bases between. Germline values: CDR1 MNHNS, CDR2 SASEGT. The CDR3 is 15 residues long. The CDR3 bases that were read are TGTGCCAGCAGTGATCCTTCAGGACTGGTCGATGGC. Translated, it gives CASSDPSGLVDG. The full CDR3 reads CASSDPSGLVDGYTF.